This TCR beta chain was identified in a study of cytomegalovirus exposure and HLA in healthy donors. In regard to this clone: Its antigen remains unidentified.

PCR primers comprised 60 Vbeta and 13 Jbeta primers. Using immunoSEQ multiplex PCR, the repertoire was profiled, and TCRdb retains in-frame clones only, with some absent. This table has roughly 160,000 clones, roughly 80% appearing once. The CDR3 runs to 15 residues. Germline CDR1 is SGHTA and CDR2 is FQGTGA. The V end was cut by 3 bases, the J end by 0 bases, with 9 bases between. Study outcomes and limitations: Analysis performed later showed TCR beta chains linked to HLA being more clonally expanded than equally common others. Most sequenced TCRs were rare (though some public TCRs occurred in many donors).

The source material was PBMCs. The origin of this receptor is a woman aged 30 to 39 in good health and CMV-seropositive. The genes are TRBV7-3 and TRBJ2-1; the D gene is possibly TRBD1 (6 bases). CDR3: CASSFQGTSYNEQFF. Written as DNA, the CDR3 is TGTGCCAGCAGCTTCCAGGGGACCTCCTACAATGAGCAGTTCTTC.